This record covers a single T cell receptor beta chain. In its sample, this clone was seen once. Its antigen specificity is not known. The record has no base qualities; no much larger clone is one base away. The library was obtained by the immunoSEQ multiplex PCR assay. The table comes from immuneACCESS by way of TCRdb, which keeps in-frame sequences with V and J called. Part of the clones is missing from these tables; in studies checked, under half for an unresolved V gene and the rest for unknown reasons. The sample table holds tens of thousands of clones, of which 89% were seen once. The ten largest account for over 5% of the sample. The data were obtained in a study of T cell changes during pregnancy in multiple sclerosis (dated by TCRdb to the late 2010s). The study in broad terms: The study examined how the T cell repertoire changed over the course of pregnancy in women with multiple sclerosis.

Trimming accounts for 0 bases at V and 2 bases at J, while the number of junction bases matched to no gene is 5. The CDR3 sequence holds 16 residues, the cysteine and phenylalanine included. Only the CDR3 DNA is retained, 48 bases long and in frame from the first base. For CDR1 and CDR2, the germline V gene (reference sequence) lists SEHNR and FQNEAQ. The chain employs TRBV7-9 and TRBJ2-3, with 7 middle bases fitting TRBD1. The specimen was CD8+ T cells from peripheral blood mononuclear cells, collected in the second trimester of pregnancy. This TCR came from a female donor with multiple sclerosis, enrolled in a pregnancy study. The CDR3 protein sequence reads: CASSLATGTTTDTQYF. The nucleotides read TGTGCCAGCAGCTTAGCGACAGGGACGACCACAGATACGCAGTATTTT.